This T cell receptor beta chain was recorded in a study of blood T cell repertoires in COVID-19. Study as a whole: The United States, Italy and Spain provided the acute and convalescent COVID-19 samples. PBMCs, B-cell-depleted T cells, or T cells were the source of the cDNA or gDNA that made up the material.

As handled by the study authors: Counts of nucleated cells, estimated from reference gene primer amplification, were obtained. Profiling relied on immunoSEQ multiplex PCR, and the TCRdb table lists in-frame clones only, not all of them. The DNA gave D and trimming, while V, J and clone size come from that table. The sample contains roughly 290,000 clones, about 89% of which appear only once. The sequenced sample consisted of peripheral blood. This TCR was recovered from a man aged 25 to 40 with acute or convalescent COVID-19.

The CDR3 region has the DNA TGCGCCAGCAGCTTGACTAGCGGCCTCTCCACAGATACGCAGTATTTT. This gives the protein CASSLTSGLSTDTQYF. The chain links TRBV5-1 to TRBJ2-3; 8 bases line up with TRBD2. Germline loops: CDR1 SGHRS, CDR2 YFSETQ. The CDR3 sequence is 16 residues long. The V segment lost 1 base and the J segment 2 bases; nucleotides outside the gene matches: 6.